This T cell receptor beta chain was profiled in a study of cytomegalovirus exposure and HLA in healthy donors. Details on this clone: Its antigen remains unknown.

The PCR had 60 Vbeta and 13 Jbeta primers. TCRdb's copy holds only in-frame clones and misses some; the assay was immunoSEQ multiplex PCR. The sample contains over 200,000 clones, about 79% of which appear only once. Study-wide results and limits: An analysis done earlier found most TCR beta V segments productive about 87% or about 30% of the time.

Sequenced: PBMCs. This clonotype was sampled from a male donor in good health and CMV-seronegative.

The CDR3, as DNA: TGTGCCAGCAGCCAAAACCTGGCCTATGGCTACACCTTC. It translates to CASSQNLAYGYTF. The gene calls are TRBV5-6 and TRBJ1-2; D is ambiguous. CDR1 SGHDT and CDR2 YYEEEE come from the germline V gene. The CDR3 spans 13 residues. Trimming left V 4 bases short and J 4 bases short, with 11 bases between.